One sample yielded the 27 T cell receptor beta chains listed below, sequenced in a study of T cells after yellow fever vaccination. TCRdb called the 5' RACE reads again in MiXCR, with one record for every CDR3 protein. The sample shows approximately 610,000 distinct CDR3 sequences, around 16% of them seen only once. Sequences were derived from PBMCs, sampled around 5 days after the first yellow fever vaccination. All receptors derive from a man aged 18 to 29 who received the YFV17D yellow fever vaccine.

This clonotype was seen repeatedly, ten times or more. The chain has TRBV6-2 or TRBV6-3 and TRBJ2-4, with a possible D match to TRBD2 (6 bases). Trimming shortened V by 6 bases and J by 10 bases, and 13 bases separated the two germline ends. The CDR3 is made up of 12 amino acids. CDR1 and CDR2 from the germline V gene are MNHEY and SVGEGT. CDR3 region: CASSAGPNIQYF. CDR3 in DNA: TGTGCCAGCAGCGCGGGACCGAATATTCAGTACTTC.

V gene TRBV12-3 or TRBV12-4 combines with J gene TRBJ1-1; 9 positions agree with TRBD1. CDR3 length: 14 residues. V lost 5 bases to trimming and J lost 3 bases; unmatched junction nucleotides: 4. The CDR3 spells CASSPRQGDTEAFF. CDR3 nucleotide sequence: TGTGCCAGCAGTCCACGACAGGGGGACACTGAAGCTTTCTTT.

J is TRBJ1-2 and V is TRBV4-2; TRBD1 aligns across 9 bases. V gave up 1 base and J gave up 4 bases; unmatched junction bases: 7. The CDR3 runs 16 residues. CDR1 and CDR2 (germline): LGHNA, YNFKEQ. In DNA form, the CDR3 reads TGTGCCAGCAGCCAAGGGGGGACAGGGTGGGCCTATGGCTACACCTTC. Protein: CASSQGGTGWAYGYTF.

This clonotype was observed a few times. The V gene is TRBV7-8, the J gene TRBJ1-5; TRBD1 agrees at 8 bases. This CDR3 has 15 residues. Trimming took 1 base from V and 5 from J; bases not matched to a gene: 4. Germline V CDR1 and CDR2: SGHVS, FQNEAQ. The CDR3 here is CASSLGTGIYQPQHF. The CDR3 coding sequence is TGTGCCAGCAGCTTAGGGACAGGGATTTATCAGCCCCAGCATTTT.

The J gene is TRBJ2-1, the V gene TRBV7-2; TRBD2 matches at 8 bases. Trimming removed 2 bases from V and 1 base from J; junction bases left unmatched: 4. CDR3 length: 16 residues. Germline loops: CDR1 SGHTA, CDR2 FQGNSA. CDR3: CASSLFVAGSYNEQFF. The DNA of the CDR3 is TGTGCCAGCAGCTTATTTGTAGCGGGGTCCTACAATGAGCAGTTCTTC.

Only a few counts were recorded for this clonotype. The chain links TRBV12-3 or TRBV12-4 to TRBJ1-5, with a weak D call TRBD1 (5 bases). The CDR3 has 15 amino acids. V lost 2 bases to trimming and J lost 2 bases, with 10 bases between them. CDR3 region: CASSLMGGGNQPQHF. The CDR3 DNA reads TGTGCCAGCAGTTTAATGGGGGGGGGCAATCAGCCCCAGCATTTT.

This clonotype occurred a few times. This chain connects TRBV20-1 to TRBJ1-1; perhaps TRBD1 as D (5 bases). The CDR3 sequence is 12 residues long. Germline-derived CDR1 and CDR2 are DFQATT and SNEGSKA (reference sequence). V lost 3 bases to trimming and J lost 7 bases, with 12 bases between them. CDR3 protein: CSASRQGVEAFF. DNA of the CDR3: TGCAGTGCTAGTCGCCAGGGAGTTGAAGCTTTCTTT.

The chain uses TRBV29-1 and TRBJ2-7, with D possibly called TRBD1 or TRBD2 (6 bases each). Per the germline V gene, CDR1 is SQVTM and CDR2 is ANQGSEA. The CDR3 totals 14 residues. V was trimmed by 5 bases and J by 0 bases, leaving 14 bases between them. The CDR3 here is CSVIREDSSYEQYF. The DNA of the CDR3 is TGCAGCGTTATAAGGGAGGACAGCTCCTACGAGCAGTACTTC.

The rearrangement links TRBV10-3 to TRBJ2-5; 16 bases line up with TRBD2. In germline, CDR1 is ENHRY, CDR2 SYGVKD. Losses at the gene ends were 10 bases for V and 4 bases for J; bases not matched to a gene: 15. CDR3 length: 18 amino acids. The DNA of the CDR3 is TGTGCCACTCGGAACCACGGGACTAGCGGGGGGGCCAGAGAGACCCAGTACTTC. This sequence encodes CATRNHGTSGGARETQYF.

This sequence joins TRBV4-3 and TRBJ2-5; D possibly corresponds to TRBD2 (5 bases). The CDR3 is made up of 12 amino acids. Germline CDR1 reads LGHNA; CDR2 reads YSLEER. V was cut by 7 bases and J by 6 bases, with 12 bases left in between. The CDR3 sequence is CASNEGVQTQYF. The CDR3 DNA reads TGCGCCAGCAATGAGGGAGTGCAGACCCAGTACTTC.

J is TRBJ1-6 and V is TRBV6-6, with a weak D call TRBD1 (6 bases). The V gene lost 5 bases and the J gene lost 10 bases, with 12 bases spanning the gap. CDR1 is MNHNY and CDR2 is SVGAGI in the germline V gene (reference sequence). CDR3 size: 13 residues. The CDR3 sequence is CASSTQGVSPLHF. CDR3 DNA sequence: TGTGCCAGCAGTACACAGGGCGTATCACCCCTCCACTTT.

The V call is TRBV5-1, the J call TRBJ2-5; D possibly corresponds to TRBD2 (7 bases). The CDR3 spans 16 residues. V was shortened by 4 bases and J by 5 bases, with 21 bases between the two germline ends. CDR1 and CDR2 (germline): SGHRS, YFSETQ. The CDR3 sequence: CASSPWGGGPRETQYF. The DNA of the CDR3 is TGCGCCAGCAGCCCCTGGGGCGGGGGCCCGAGGGAGACCCAGTACTTC. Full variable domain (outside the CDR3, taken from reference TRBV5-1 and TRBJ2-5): KAGVTQTPRYLIKTRGQQVTLSCSPISGHRSVSWYQQTPGQGLQFLFEYFSETQRNKGNFPGRFSGRQFSNSRSEMNVSTLELGDSALYLCASSPWGGGPRETQYFGPGTRLLVL.

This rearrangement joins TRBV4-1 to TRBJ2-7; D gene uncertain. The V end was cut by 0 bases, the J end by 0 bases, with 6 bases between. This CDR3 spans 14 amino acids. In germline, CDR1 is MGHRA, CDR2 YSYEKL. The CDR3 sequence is CASSQDTRSYEQYV. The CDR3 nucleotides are TGCGCCAGCAGCCAAGATACGCGCTCCTACGAGCAGTACGTC.

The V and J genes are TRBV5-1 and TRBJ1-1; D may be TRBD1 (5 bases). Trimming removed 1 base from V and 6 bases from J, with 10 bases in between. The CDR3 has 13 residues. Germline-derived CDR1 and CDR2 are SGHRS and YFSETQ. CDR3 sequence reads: CASSLSGASEAFF. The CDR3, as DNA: TGCGCCAGCAGCTTGAGCGGGGCATCTGAAGCTTTCTTT.

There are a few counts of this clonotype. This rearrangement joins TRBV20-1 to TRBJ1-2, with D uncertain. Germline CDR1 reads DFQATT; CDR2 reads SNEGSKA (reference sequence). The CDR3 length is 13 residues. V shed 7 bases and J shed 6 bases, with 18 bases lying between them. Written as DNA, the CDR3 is TGCAGTGGGTACGGGGTGAATTATCATGGCTACACCTTC. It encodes CSGYGVNYHGYTF.

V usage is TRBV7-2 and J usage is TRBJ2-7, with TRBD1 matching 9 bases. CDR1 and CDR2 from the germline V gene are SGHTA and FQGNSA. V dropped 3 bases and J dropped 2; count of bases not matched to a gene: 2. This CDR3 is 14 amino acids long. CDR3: CASSFDRGTYEQYF. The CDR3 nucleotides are TGTGCCAGCAGCTTTGACAGGGGGACCTACGAGCAGTACTTC.

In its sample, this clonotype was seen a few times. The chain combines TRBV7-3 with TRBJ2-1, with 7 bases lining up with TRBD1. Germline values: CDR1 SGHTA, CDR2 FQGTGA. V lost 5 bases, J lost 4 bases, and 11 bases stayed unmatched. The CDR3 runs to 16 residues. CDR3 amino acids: CASSPGQDSFYNEQFF. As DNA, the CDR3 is TGTGCCAGCAGCCCTGGACAGGACTCGTTTTACAATGAGCAGTTCTTC.

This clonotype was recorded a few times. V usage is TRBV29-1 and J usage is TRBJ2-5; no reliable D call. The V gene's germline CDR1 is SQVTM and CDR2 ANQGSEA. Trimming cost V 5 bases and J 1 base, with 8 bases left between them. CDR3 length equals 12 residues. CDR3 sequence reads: CSVFPFQETQYF. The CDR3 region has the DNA TGCAGCGTTTTCCCTTTCCAAGAGACCCAGTACTTC.

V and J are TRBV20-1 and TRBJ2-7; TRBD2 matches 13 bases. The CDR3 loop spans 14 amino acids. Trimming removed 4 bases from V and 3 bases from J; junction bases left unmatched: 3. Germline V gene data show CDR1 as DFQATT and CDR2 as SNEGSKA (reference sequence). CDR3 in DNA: TGCAGTGCTACCGGGACTAGCGGGGTCTACGAGCAGTACTTC. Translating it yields CSATGTSGVYEQYF.

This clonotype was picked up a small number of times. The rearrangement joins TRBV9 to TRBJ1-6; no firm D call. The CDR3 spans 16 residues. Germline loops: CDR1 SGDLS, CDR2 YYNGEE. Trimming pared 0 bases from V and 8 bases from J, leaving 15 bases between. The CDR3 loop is CASSVASGRPDSPLHF. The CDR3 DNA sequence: TGTGCCAGCAGCGTAGCTTCAGGACGGCCAGATTCACCCCTCCACTTT.

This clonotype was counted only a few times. The CDR3 loop reads CASSLGGLGYTF. The CDR3 region has the DNA TGTGCCAGCAGCTTAGGGGGACTTGGCTACACCTTC. This sequence joins TRBV7-9 and TRBJ1-2, with D possibly TRBD1 on 5 matching bases. V lost 1 base and J 7 bases, leaving 7 bases between the germline ends. Germline V gives CDR1 SEHNR, CDR2 FQNEAQ (reference sequence). The CDR3 loop spans 12 amino acids.

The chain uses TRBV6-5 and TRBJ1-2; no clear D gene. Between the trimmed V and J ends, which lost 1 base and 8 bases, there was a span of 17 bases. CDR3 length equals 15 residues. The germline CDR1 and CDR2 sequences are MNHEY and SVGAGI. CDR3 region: CASSYYKGGMGGYTF. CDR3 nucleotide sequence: TGTGCCAGCAGTTACTACAAGGGAGGAATGGGGGGCTACACCTTC.

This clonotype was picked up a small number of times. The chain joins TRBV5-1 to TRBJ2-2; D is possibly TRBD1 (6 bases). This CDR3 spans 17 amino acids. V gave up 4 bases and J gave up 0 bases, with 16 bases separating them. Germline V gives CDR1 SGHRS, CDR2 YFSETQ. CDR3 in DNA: TGCGCCAGCAGCCCACAGGGAGCTACATCGAACACCGGGGAGCTGTTTTTT. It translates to CASSPQGATSNTGELFF.

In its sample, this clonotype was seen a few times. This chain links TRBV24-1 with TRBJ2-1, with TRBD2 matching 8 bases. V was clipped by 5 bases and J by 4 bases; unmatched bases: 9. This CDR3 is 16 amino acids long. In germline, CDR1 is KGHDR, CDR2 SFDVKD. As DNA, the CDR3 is TGTGCCACCAGTGTGGCGGGGGGAGAGGGTTACAATGAGCAGTTCTTC. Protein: CATSVAGGEGYNEQFF.

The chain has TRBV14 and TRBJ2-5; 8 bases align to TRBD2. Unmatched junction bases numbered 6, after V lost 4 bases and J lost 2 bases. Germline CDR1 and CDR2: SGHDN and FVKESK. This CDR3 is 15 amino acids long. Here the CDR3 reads CASSLKAGVQETQYF. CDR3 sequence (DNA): TGTGCCAGCAGCCTGAAAGCGGGGGTTCAAGAGACCCAGTACTTC.

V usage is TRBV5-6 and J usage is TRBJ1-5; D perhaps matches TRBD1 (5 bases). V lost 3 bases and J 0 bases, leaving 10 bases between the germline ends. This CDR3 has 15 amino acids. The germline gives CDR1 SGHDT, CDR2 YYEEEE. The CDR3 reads CASSSGLYSNQPQHF. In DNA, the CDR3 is TGTGCCAGCAGCTCGGGACTCTATAGCAATCAGCCCCAGCATTTT.

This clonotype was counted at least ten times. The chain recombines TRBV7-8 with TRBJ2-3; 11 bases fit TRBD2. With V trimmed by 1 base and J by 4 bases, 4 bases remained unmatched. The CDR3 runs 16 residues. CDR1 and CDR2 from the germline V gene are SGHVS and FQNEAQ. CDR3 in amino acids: CASSLVGLAGPDTQYF. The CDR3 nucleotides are TGTGCCAGCAGCTTAGTAGGACTAGCGGGTCCAGATACGCAGTATTTT.